Listed here are 28 T cell receptor beta chains from one sample, sequenced in a study of shared clonotypes between healthy human individuals. Measured with immunoSEQ multiplex PCR; TCRdb has only the in-frame clones, and not every one. The repertoire holds 2,100,000 or so clones, 90% to 96% seen once, with less than 0.15% in the top ten. The source material was naive CD4+ T cells sorted from blood. Sample subset: CD45RA+ positively selected. Receptor source: a man aged 18 to 35 in good health.

This chain connects TRBV30 to TRBJ1-6; D is perhaps TRBD1 (5 bases). The V gene lost 0 bases and the J gene lost 0 bases, with 12 bases spanning the gap. Germline V lookup: CDR1 GTSNPN, CDR2 SVGIG (reference sequence). This CDR3 region has 17 residues. The DNA for the CDR3 is TGTGCCTGGAGTGTTTACAGGACGAGCTCCTATAATTCACCCCTCCACTTT. This gives the protein CAWSVYRTSSYNSPLHF.

CDR3 bases: TGCGCCAGCAGCTTTAGACAGGGGGCACCCTACGAGCAGTACTTC. Protein: CASSFRQGAPYEQYF. The chain uses TRBV5-1 and TRBJ2-7, with 10 bases identical to TRBD1. V was clipped by 2 bases and J by 2 bases; unmatched bases: 4. The CDR3 is 15 residues long. Per the germline V gene, CDR1 is SGHRS and CDR2 is YFSETQ.

This clone came up once. J is TRBJ2-5 and V is TRBV4-3; 11 positions agree with TRBD1. The CDR3 totals 16 residues. Germline CDR1 and CDR2: LGHNA and YSLEER. V lost 3 bases to trimming and J lost 2 bases; unmatched junction nucleotides: 5. DNA of the CDR3: TGCGCCAGCAGCCAGAGCCGGGACAGGGGGCAAGAGACCCAGTACTTC. It specifies CASSQSRDRGQETQYF.

The chain links TRBV18 to TRBJ2-5; D may be TRBD2 (6 bases). The CDR3 length is 14 residues. The germline CDR1 and CDR2 sequences are KGHSH and LQKENI. The ends were cut back, 2 bases at V and 1 base at J, with 8 bases in the middle. This chain's CDR3 is CASSPIGSQETQYF. The CDR3 DNA sequence: TGTGCCAGCTCACCAATCGGGAGCCAAGAGACCCAGTACTTC. Drawing the rest from reference TRBV18 and TRBJ2-5, the complete variable domain is NAGVMQNPRHLVRRRGQEARLRCSPMKGHSHVYWYRQLPEEGLKFMVYLQKENIIDESGMPKERFSAEFPKEGPSILRIQQVVRGDSAAYFCASSPIGSQETQYFGPGTRLLVL.

Remarks on this clone: At one end, the junction sequence differs from germline, possibly due to a read error. The chain links TRBV7-7 to TRBJ2-5; the D gene is possibly TRBD1 (6 bases). The CDR3 covers 15 residues. Germline V CDR1 and CDR2: SSHAT, FNYEAQ (reference sequence). The CDR3 region has the DNA TGTGCTAGCAGCTTAGGGGGTGAGGGTTGGGAGACCCAGTACTTC. Its translation is CASSLGGEGWETQYF.

This chain uses TRBV30 with TRBJ2-6, with 7 bases that match TRBD1. The CDR3 runs 13 residues. Germline V gene data show CDR1 as GTSNPN and CDR2 as SVGIG (reference sequence). V shed 5 bases, J shed 2 bases, and the junction held 0 bases outside the gene matches. DNA of the CDR3: TGTGCCTGGGACAGGGCTGGGGCCAACGTCCTGACTTTC. Translation gives CAWDRAGANVLTF.

The rearrangement uses TRBV10-1 and TRBJ2-7; D remains unclear. The ends were cut back, 0 bases at V and 3 bases at J, with 9 bases in the middle. The CDR3 has 14 amino acids. Germline V gene sequence: CDR1 WNHNN, CDR2 SYGVQD (reference sequence). In DNA form, the CDR3 reads TGCGCCAGCAGTGAGTCTCCCACGGACTACGAGCAGTACTTC. This sequence encodes CASSESPTDYEQYF.

The J gene is TRBJ1-5, the V gene TRBV15; D gene ambiguous. Germline CDR1 LNHNV, CDR2 YYDKDF (reference sequence). The CDR3 covers 15 residues. V was pared by 4 bases and J by 3 bases, with 13 bases between. CDR3 residues: CATSNAALNNQPQHF. CDR3 coding DNA: TGTGCCACCAGCAATGCAGCCCTAAACAATCAGCCCCAGCATTTT.

The rearrangement joins TRBV30 to TRBJ1-3; D is unresolved. V lost 4 bases, J lost 3 bases, and 7 bases lay in between. In germline, CDR1 is GTSNPN, CDR2 SVGIG (reference sequence). The CDR3 has 12 amino acids. The chain's CDR3 is CAWIGDGNTIYF. The CDR3, as DNA: TGTGCCTGGATTGGGGATGGAAACACCATATATTTT.

This chain joins TRBV4-3 and TRBJ2-7; 8 bases are shared with TRBD2. The V segment lost 4 bases and the J segment 4 bases; nucleotides outside the gene matches: 12. The CDR3 extends over 16 amino acids. Germline values: CDR1 LGHNA, CDR2 YSLEER. The CDR3 is CASSPQIGIAGYEQYF. The CDR3 bases are TGCGCCAGCAGCCCCCAGATCGGGATAGCGGGGTACGAGCAGTACTTC.

The chain recombines TRBV7-9 with TRBJ2-1; TRBD2 is a possible D gene (5 bases). The CDR3 runs 16 residues. Germline V lookup: CDR1 SEHNR, CDR2 FQNEAQ (reference sequence). The ends were cut back, 7 bases at V and 5 bases at J, with 21 bases in the middle. For the CDR3, the DNA is TGTGCCAGCACCAATGGGCCTGGGCTCGGGGACAATGAGCAGTTCTTC. Residues: CASTNGPGLGDNEQFF.

With regard to this clone: This sample includes further DNA sequences coding for the same CDR3. This chain connects TRBV7-9 to TRBJ1-4; 7 bases are a match to TRBD1. Germline trimming cut 1 base from V and 8 bases from J; bases unmatched to any gene: 4. Germline V gene sequence: CDR1 SEHNR, CDR2 FQNEAQ (reference sequence). The CDR3 consists of 14 residues. CDR3 in amino acids: CASSLGQGREKLFF. The CDR3 DNA is TGTGCCAGCAGCTTAGGACAGGGCAGAGAAAAACTGTTTTTT.

This chain uses TRBV5-1 with TRBJ2-3; weak D call: TRBD2 (6 bases). Germline values: CDR1 SGHRS, CDR2 YFSETQ. The CDR3 contains 15 residues. V was trimmed by 3 bases and J by 0 bases, leaving 11 bases between them. The DNA for the CDR3 is TGCGCCAGCAGCTCCATTGGGAGGAGCACAGATACGCAGTATTTT. It codes for CASSSIGRSTDTQYF.

The V and J genes are TRBV11-1 and TRBJ1-2, with D perhaps TRBD1 (5 bases). Trimming took off 2 bases at V and 7 bases at J, with 20 bases between the two ends. CDR1 is SGHAT, CDR2 FQDESV, per germline (reference sequence). This CDR3 region has 16 residues. As DNA, the CDR3 is TGTGCCAGCAGCTTATTGTCTACGGGCCCAGGGAGTGGCTACACCTTC. Translating gives CASSLLSTGPGSGYTF.

The chain joins TRBV27 to TRBJ2-3; perhaps TRBD1 as D (6 bases). CDR1 is MNHEY and CDR2 is SMNVEV in the germline V gene (reference sequence). The CDR3 loop spans 14 amino acids. Trimming cost V 7 bases and J 4 bases, with 15 bases left between them. The chain's CDR3 is CASTDRRLADTQYF. In nucleotides, the CDR3 is TGTGCCAGCACCGACAGGCGTCTCGCAGATACGCAGTATTTT.

This clone has just one count. This same CDR3 is encoded by further DNA sequences in the sample. CDR3: CASSGYGYTF. The CDR3, as DNA: TGTGCCAGCTCGGGGTATGGCTACACCTTC. This sequence joins TRBV28 and TRBJ1-2; D gene ambiguous. This CDR3 region has 10 residues. V was pared by 8 bases and J by 5 bases, with 6 bases between. Germline CDR1 reads MDHEN; CDR2 reads SYDVKM.

The V call is TRBV30, the J call TRBJ1-1; TRBD1 aligns across 7 bases. Germline loops: CDR1 GTSNPN, CDR2 SVGIG (reference sequence). This CDR3 comprises 11 residues. V shed 4 bases and J 10 bases; nucleotides not matched to a gene: 6. CDR3 nucleotides: TGTGCCTGGACCCTTCGGGACAGAGCTTTCTTT. This sequence encodes CAWTLRDRAFF.

The table lists this clone with a count of one. This sequence joins TRBV20-1 and TRBJ2-3; D perhaps matches TRBD1 (6 bases). This CDR3 has 11 residues. The germline V gene encodes CDR1 DFQATT and CDR2 SNEGSKA (reference sequence). The CDR3 DNA is TGCAGCAGCAGGACAGCTGATACGCAGTATTTT. Residues: CSSRTADTQYF.

The V and J genes are TRBV2 and TRBJ1-4; tentatively, D is TRBD1 (5 bases). CDR1 and CDR2 from the germline V gene are SNHLY and FYNNEI. V gave up 5 bases and J gave up 3 bases, with 13 bases separating them. The CDR3 consists of 15 residues. The CDR3 sequence is CASSLGRGPNEKLFF. The CDR3 DNA reads TGTGCCAGCAGTCTAGGGCGGGGACCTAATGAAAAACTGTTTTTT.

The CDR3 loop is CASSSRRGGPYEQYF. CDR3 sequence (DNA): TGTGCCAGCAGTTCCCGCCGCGGTGGGCCCTACGAGCAGTACTTC. The rearrangement uses TRBV6-5 and TRBJ2-7; D gene uncertain. CDR1 and CDR2 from the germline V gene are MNHEY and SVGAGI. CDR3 length: 15 residues. V was trimmed by 4 bases and J by 2 bases, leaving 15 bases between them.

The chain joins TRBV6-1 to TRBJ2-1, with a tentative D call TRBD1 (5 bases). The V end lost 2 bases, the J end lost 14 bases, and 16 bases lay between the germline ends. The CDR3 loop spans 13 amino acids. The germline V gene encodes CDR1 MNHNS and CDR2 SASEGT. CDR3 nucleotide sequence: TGTGCCAGCAGTGAATCCAGCTCAAAAGGGGAGTTCTTC. Translated, it gives CASSESSSKGEFF.

The CDR3 nucleotides read TGTGCCATCAGTCCGGACCGGGACAGTGAAAAACTGTTTTTT. It translates to CAISPDRDSEKLFF. V usage is TRBV10-3 and J usage is TRBJ1-4; 7 nucleotides line up with TRBD1. Germline-derived CDR1 and CDR2 are ENHRY and SYGVKD. This CDR3 comprises 14 residues. The V gene end was trimmed by 5 bases and the J gene end by 7 bases; junction bases not matched to a gene: 7.

This clone was seen just once. The chain combines TRBV5-1 with TRBJ2-5; 10 bases are shared with TRBD2. V lost 0 bases to trimming and J lost 4 bases; unmatched junction nucleotides: 6. From germline, CDR1 is SGHRS and CDR2 YFSETQ. The CDR3 sequence is 16 residues long. In DNA, the CDR3 is TGCGCCAGCAGCTTGGAGCTAGCGGGGGCCAGAGAGACCCAGTACTTC. It encodes CASSLELAGARETQYF.

This clone was observed a single time. J is TRBJ2-7 and V is TRBV6-1, with 11 nucleotides matching TRBD1. V lost 4 bases and J lost 4; bases outside the gene matches: 6. Germline V lookup: CDR1 MNHNS, CDR2 SASEGT. This CDR3 has 15 amino acids. This chain's CDR3 is CASSGGQGARYEQYF. The CDR3 nucleotides are TGTGCCAGCAGTGGTGGACAGGGGGCGAGGTACGAGCAGTACTTC.

A word on this clone: Other DNA sequences of this sample code for an identical CDR3. The chain carries TRBV10-1 and TRBJ1-5; TRBD1 might be the D (6 bases). The V end was cut by 4 bases, the J end by 4 bases, with 11 bases between. The germline gives CDR1 WNHNN, CDR2 SYGVQD (reference sequence). The CDR3 runs 14 residues. The CDR3 DNA follows: TGCGCCAGCAGTGCCGGGACACCGAATCAGCCCCAGCATTTT. It yields the protein CASSAGTPNQPQHF.

This chain joins TRBV30 and TRBJ1-2; 11 bases agree with TRBD1. Germline CDR1 GTSNPN, CDR2 SVGIG (reference sequence). V shed 5 bases and J 7 bases; nucleotides not matched to a gene: 9. The length of the CDR3 is 14 residues. CDR3 in amino acids: CAWSQAGTGGGYTF. The CDR3 coding sequence is TGTGCCTGGTCACAAGCCGGGACAGGGGGTGGCTACACCTTC.

About this clone itself: Other DNA sequences in this specimen translate into the identical CDR3. V usage is TRBV5-1 and J usage is TRBJ2-7; D might be TRBD1 (6 bases). Germline V gene sequence: CDR1 SGHRS, CDR2 YFSETQ. The CDR3 has 13 amino acids. V was clipped by 4 bases and J by 0 bases, with 8 bases between them. This CDR3 is CASSRDNSYEQYF. Here the CDR3 DNA reads TGCGCCAGCAGCCGGGACAACTCCTACGAGCAGTACTTC.

V gene TRBV30 combines with J gene TRBJ2-6; TRBD2 matches at 9 bases. CDR1 is GTSNPN and CDR2 is SVGIG in the germline V gene (reference sequence). This CDR3 has 17 amino acids. V shed 3 bases, J shed 4 bases, and the junction held 10 bases outside the gene matches. CDR3 residues: CAWRRLAGILGANVLTF. The DNA of the CDR3 is TGTGCCTGGAGACGGCTAGCGGGGATTCTCGGGGCCAACGTCCTGACTTTC.